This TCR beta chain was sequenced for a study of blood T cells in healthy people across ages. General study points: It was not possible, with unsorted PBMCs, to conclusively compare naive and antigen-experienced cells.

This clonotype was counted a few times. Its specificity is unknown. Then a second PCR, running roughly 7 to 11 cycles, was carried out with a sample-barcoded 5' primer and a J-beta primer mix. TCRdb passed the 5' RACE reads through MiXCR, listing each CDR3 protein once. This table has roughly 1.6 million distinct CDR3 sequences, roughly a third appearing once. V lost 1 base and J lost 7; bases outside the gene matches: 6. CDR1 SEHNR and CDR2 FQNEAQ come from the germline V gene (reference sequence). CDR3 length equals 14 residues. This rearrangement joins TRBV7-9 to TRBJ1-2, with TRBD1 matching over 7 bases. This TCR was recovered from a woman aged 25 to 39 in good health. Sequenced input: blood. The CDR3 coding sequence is TGTGCCAGCAGCTTAGATGACAGGGTTGCTGGCTACACCTTC. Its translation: CASSLDDRVAGYTF.